The rows below give T cell receptor beta chains drawn from one sample of a study of blood T cells in healthy people across ages. TCRdb redid the calling of the 5' RACE reads with MiXCR, one entry per CDR3 protein. The top ten hold over 20% of the sample, which has about a million distinct CDR3 sequences, 51% seen once. Material: blood. These receptors were obtained from a woman aged 55-69 years in good health. Each CDR3 is given with its conserved first and last residue. Each record gives: J gene, D gene, clone size, V gene, CDR3 DNA, CDR3 protein. The D gene is left open where the match is weak. Expanded clones get a size class; other rows say once, few or many, or leave the size out.

TRBJ2-1	.	.	TRBV4-3	TGCGCCAGCAGCCAAGTCGGTCCGGCAGTGAATGAGCAGTTCTTC	CASSQVGPAVNEQFF
TRBJ2-7	TRBD2	.	TRBV27	TGTGCCAGCAGTTCCTCGGTGCGGGAGGCGTCCTACGAGCAGTACTTC	CASSSSVREASYEQYF
TRBJ2-3	.	few	TRBV5-5	TGTGCCAGCAGAGACTCGGTCCCAGATACGCAGTATTTT	CASRDSVPDTQYF
TRBJ2-5	.	.	TRBV7-9	TGTGCCAGCAGCCTCTACGGGAGTGGCCAAGAGACCCAGTACTTC	CASSLYGSGQETQYF
TRBJ2-1	TRBD2	.	TRBV12-3/TRBV12-4	TGTCCCAGCAGTTCCGGGACTAACGAGCAGTTCTTC	CPSSSGTNEQFF
TRBJ1-1	.	.	TRBV5-1	TGCGCCAGCAGCTCCAGACAGGAGAACACTGAAGCTTTCTTT	CASSSRQENTEAFF
TRBJ2-2	.	.	TRBV9	TGTGCCAGCACCGTAGATGTAGGGGGGGAGCTGTTTTTT	CASTVDVGGELFF
TRBJ2-3	TRBD1	many	TRBV9	TGTGCCAGCAGCGTCGGACAGGGAGGCACAGATACGCAGTATTTT	CASSVGQGGTDTQYF
TRBJ2-5	TRBD2	.	TRBV24-1	TGTGCCACCAGTGATTCGAGTGGGTGGGAGGGGTACCAAGAGACCCAGTACTTC	CATSDSSGWEGYQETQYF
TRBJ2-7	.	.	TRBV2	TGTGCCAGCAAGATTGATAGCTCCTACGAGCAGTACTTC	CASKIDSSYEQYF
TRBJ2-7	.	.	TRBV7-9	TGTGCCATCTCTAGGCAGGGTTCCGGGGAGCAGTACTTC	CAISRQGSGEQYF
TRBJ2-7	.	few	TRBV20-1	TGCAGTGCTAGTAGACGGGGGTACGAGCAGTACTTC	CSASRRGYEQYF
TRBJ2-7	TRBD1	few	TRBV3-1	TGTGCCAGCAGCCAAGAGAGGACAGGGGCTAACGAGCAGTACTTC	CASSQERTGANEQYF
TRBJ1-2	.	few	TRBV12-3/TRBV12-4	TGTGCCAGCAGTTTATGGGGCAGGGGAGATGGCTACACCTTC	CASSLWGRGDGYTF
TRBJ1-2	.	.	TRBV2	TGTGCCAGCAGCGACCAGAGACAGGCGATTGGCTACACCTTC	CASSDQRQAIGYTF
TRBJ2-5	.	.	TRBV29-1	TGCAGCCGCATAGGGGCCCCCGGTGGGACCCAGTACTTC	CSRIGAPGGTQYF
TRBJ2-5	.	.	TRBV7-2	TGTGCCAGCAGCTTAGCGCCCCAGGGCAGAGAGACCCAGTACTTC	CASSLAPQGRETQYF
TRBJ2-1	.	.	TRBV28	TGTGCCAGCAGGCCCGGACGGGCCTCCTACGAGCAGTTCTTC	CASRPGRASYEQFF
TRBJ2-3	.	.	TRBV6-6	TGTGCCAGCAGTTACGGGGGTCTGGGAGATACGCAGTATTTT	CASSYGGLGDTQYF
TRBJ2-7	.	.	TRBV7-3	TGTGCCAGCCGCAGAACTTGGGAGAGCTCCTACGAGCAGTACTTC	CASRRTWESSYEQYF
TRBJ2-7	TRBD1	.	TRBV7-6	TGTGCCAGCAGCCGGACAGGGGAAGAGCAGTACTTC	CASSRTGEEQYF
TRBJ2-1	.	few	TRBV28	TGTGCCAGCAGTTTGGAGCTCCGAGGAAATGAGCAGTTCTTC	CASSLELRGNEQFF
TRBJ1-2	.	few	TRBV7-2	TGTGCCAGCAGCCTCGGGTTGACATATTATGGCTACACCTTC	CASSLGLTYYGYTF
TRBJ2-7	.	once	TRBV6-2/TRBV6-3	TGTGCCAGCAGTTACTCTGCAGTCGAGCAGTACTTC	CASSYSAVEQYF
TRBJ2-7	TRBD2	.	TRBV2	TGTGCCAGCAGTGAACCGGCGGGAGACTACGAGCAGTACTTC	CASSEPAGDYEQYF
TRBJ2-3	.	few	TRBV7-2	TGTGCCAGCAGCTTATCCCTAGCGACAGATACGCAGTATTTT	CASSLSLATDTQYF
TRBJ2-1	.	.	TRBV10-3	TGTGCCATCAGTGGGCGGAGCGGCTACGAGCAGTTCTTC	CAISGRSGYEQFF
TRBJ1-2	.	.	TRBV12-3/TRBV12-4	TGTGCGAGCACCCCCCAGCGTGGGTATGGCTACACCTTC	CASTPQRGYGYTF
TRBJ2-5	.	.	TRBV29-1	TGCAGCGTTGAACGTGGGGGTGAAGAGACCCAGTACTTC	CSVERGGEETQYF
TRBJ2-1	.	few	TRBV4-2	TGTGCCAGCGGCTACCAAATTTACAATGAGCAGTTCTTC	CASGYQIYNEQFF